This T cell receptor (beta chain) was documented in a study of blood T cell repertoires in COVID-19 (dated by TCRdb to 2018 to 2021). Background on the whole study: Samples covering the acute and convalescent phases of COVID-19 were provided by collaborators in the United States, Italy and Spain. The material from the prospective study consisted of cDNA or gDNA derived from T cells, B-cell-depleted T cells, or PBMCs. Deeply sampled blood TCRbeta repertoires from subjects exposed to, actively infected with, or recovered from COVID-19 were included in the dataset. The repertoires were released in a freely available public database meant as a resource for research on the immune response to SARS-CoV-2. Samples were obtained from the ongoing ImmuneRACE study (first 160 participants) and from 1,000 to 1,500 subjects provided by 6 global collaborators. Sample metadata almost always included a de-identified subject ID, COVID-19 status, age in years and sex. Where available, HLA class I and class II types were taken from metadata supplied by the sample provider and were not determined by assay-based typing.

Overall results and qualifications from the work: The quantity of clinical and demographic metadata differed by source and by participant and was supplied without curation.

A note on this clone: The antigen it binds to is not known. No base-level quality is on record; no much larger clone is a single base apart.

The collaborating institutions used their own protocols to collect whole blood in K2EDTA tubes. For TCRbeta analysis, collaborator samples were shipped as frozen whole blood, as isolated PBMCs, or as DNA extracted from either sample type. The immunoSEQ Assay, a bias-controlled multiplex PCR, was used to amplify TCRbeta CDR3 regions from genomic DNA. Concerning the study's data processing: The number of nucleated cells in each sample was estimated by amplification of reference gene primers within the assay. To quantify the absolute abundance of each unique TCRbeta CDR3 rearrangement, sequence reads were collapsed and filtered. For each sample, productive Simpson clonality was calculated as the square root of Simpson's diversity index across productive rearrangements. TCRdb obtained this table from immuneACCESS and retained in-frame rearrangements with V and J assigned. These tables miss some clones; where compared with another copy, unresolved V genes account for less than half of the shortfall, and the remainder is unexplained. V, J and clone size were drawn from that table, and D and trimming were deduced from the DNA. Here the sample has tens of thousands of clones; roughly 80% occur a single time. The ten largest clones capture approximately 17% of the sample.

The specimen was peripheral blood. This receptor was taken from a man in his sixties with acute or convalescent COVID-19.

The DNA sequence follows: TGTGCCAGCAGCTTGGCGGGTAGCGGGCCCGATACGCAGTATTTT. This translates into CASSLAGSGPDTQYF. Recombination linked TRBV5-5 to TRBJ2-3, and TRBD2 aligns with 7 junction nucleotides. The CDR1 and CDR2 encoded by the germline V gene (reference sequence) are SGHKS and YYEKEE. The CDR3 spans 15 residues, from the cysteine through the phenylalanine. Only CDR3 DNA remains: 45 bases, in frame from the first base. At the junction V is shortened by 0 bases and J by 6 bases; bases outside the gene matches: 7.